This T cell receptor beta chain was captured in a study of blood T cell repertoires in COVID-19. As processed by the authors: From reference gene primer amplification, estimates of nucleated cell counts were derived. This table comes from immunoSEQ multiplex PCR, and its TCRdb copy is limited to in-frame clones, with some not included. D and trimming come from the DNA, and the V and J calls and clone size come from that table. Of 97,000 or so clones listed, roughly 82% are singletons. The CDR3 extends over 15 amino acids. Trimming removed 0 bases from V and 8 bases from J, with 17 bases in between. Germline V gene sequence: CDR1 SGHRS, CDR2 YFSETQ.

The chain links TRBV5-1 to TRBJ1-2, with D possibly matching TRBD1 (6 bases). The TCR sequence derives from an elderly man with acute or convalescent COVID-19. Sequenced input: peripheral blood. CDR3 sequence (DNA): TGCGCCAGCAGCTTGGAAGGTCGGGGGGCGGCAGGCTACACCTTC. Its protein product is CASSLEGRGAAGYTF.